The rows below give T cell receptor beta chains drawn from one sample of a study of Graves' ophthalmopathy and Graves' hyperthyroidism. TCRdb re-derived calls from the multiplex PCR reads in MiXCR, one entry per CDR3 protein. Here the sample spans around 170,000 distinct CDR3 sequences, over 35% being singletons. Sequenced sample: peripheral blood. The receptors derive from a woman in her 40s with Graves' ophthalmopathy. CDR3s include the opening cysteine and the closing phenylalanine or tryptophan. For some rows the clone size is stated as once, few or many, or as a class when expanded; others skip it.

>TRBJ2-2|TRBV10-3|many
CAITPDTLKTGELFF
>TRBJ1-3|TRBV7-2|.
CASSSPWTGNTIYF
>TRBJ2-7|TRBV29-1|many
CSVLPGTGGSEQYF
>TRBJ1-2|TRBV2|few
CASSRQGSDYGYTF
>TRBJ2-7|TRBV6-2/TRBV6-3|many
CASSLGGATYEQYF
>TRBJ1-1|TRBV11-1|many
CASSNFMGTVMNTEAFF
>TRBJ1-6|TRBV6-1|many
CASSEAPGFDSPLHF
>TRBJ2-7|TRBV24-1|many
CATSDSDSYEQYF
>TRBJ2-5|TRBV6-2/TRBV6-3|.
CASSVGTVKETQYF
>TRBJ1-5|TRBV20-1|many
CSANRVYSNQPQHF
>TRBJ2-5|TRBV29-1|many
CSVESKEETQYF
>TRBJ1-2|TRBV12-3/TRBV12-4|.
CANTIVTGGGDYGYTF
>TRBJ2-5|TRBV7-3|many
CASSLIGPGGQGASETQYF
>TRBJ2-5|TRBV7-9|many
CASSYRWTSSINQETQYF
>TRBJ2-7|TRBV6-1|.
CASSDVAGIVEQYF
>TRBJ1-1|TRBV7-3|many
CASSLQGGNTEAFF
>TRBJ2-7|TRBV6-1|many
CASSEHWSGTGYEQYF
>TRBJ1-6|TRBV6-5|few
CASSYSGPANNSPLHF
>TRBJ1-3|TRBV28|.
CATAGHPDTIYF
>TRBJ1-5|TRBV6-5|.
CASSSDRSQPQHF
>TRBJ1-5|TRBV20-1|many
CSAIRGLNQPQHF
>TRBJ2-5|TRBV7-2|few
CASRSWGWETQYF
>TRBJ1-2|TRBV6-5|many
CASSYSSDRGYGYTF
>TRBJ2-7|TRBV29-1|many
CSVLGSSYEQYF
>TRBJ1-1|TRBV4-3|many
CASSQVERVEAFF
>TRBJ2-5|TRBV28|many
CASSLWGNAETQYF
>TRBJ2-7|TRBV7-8|.
CASSSGNRGEQYF
>TRBJ1-1|TRBV19|.
CASSQPEGGWGEAFF
>TRBJ2-5|TRBV6-5|many
CASSLAGASSETQYF
>TRBJ1-6|TRBV20-1|many
CSASGHISLSSPLHF
>TRBJ2-7|TRBV7-8|few
CASSKPTSGKGEQYF
>TRBJ2-7|TRBV6-1|many
CASTKTGTVLIDEQYF
>TRBJ2-3|TRBV6-1|.
CAVGTNTDTQYF
>TRBJ2-7|TRBV12-3/TRBV12-4|many
CASSLFHRRYEQYF
>TRBJ2-5|TRBV7-2|many
CASSSGEQETQYF
>TRBJ2-7|TRBV9|many
CASSVGDHSYEQYF
>TRBJ2-2|TRBV6-2/TRBV6-3|many
CASSSSSAGPGELFF
>TRBJ2-7|TRBV6-1|.
CASSEVGINYEQYF
>TRBJ2-5|TRBV7-2|.
CASSFPSGGAGETQYF
>TRBJ2-4|TRBV6-1|many
CASSLTGGANKNIQYF
>TRBJ1-1|TRBV19|many
CASSMKLADRWENTEAFF
>TRBJ1-1|TRBV27|many
CASHPGGLGYTEAFF
>TRBJ1-1|TRBV19|.
CASSILQGRTEAFF
>TRBJ2-7|TRBV12-3/TRBV12-4|once
CASSPLASGTDYYEQYF
>TRBJ1-1|TRBV30|few
CAWSVRPVDGAAFF
>TRBJ2-5|TRBV6-2/TRBV6-3|many
CASEGGPETQYF
>TRBJ2-5|TRBV6-2/TRBV6-3|few
CASSYTAQETQYF
>TRBJ2-7|TRBV29-1|many
CSVEGAKGDYEQYF
>TRBJ2-4|TRBV27|.
CASSTGEGNIQYF
>TRBJ2-7|TRBV7-4|.
CASSSLGLHSEFRYEQYF
>TRBJ2-5|TRBV7-8|.
CASSPDIQETQYF
>TRBJ1-2|TRBV7-2|many
CASGGRNYGYTF
>TRBJ2-5|TRBV30|.
CAGATGGGETQYF
>TRBJ1-1|TRBV29-1|.
CSAPGQGGFYTEAFF
>TRBJ2-5|TRBV27|many
CASSRTSGPQETQYF
>TRBJ2-7|TRBV27|.
CASSPGLAGGRILDEQYF
>TRBJ1-2|TRBV6-2/TRBV6-3|many
CASSRATDNGFYGYTF
>TRBJ2-5|TRBV6-1|many
CASNRYLQETQYF
>TRBJ2-7|TRBV15|.
CATSRDRDRGREQYF